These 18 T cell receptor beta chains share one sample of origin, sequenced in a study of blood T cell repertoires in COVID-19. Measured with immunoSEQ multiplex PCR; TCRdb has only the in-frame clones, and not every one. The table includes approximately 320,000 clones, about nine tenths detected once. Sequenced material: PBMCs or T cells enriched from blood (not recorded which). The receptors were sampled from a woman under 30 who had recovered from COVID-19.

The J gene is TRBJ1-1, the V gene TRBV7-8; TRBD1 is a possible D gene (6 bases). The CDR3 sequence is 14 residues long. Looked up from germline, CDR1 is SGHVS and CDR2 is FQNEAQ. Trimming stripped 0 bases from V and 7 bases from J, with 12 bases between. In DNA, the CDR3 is TGTGCCAGCAGCTTAGCCGGGGGGCAGCGTGAAGCTTTCTTT. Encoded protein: CASSLAGGQREAFF. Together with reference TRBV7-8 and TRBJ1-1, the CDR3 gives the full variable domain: GAGVSQSPRYKVAKRGQDVALRCDPISGHVSLFWYQQALGQGPEFLTYFQNEAQLDKSGLPSDRFFAERPEGSVSTLKIQRTQQEDSAVYLCASSLAGGQREAFFGQGTRLTVV.

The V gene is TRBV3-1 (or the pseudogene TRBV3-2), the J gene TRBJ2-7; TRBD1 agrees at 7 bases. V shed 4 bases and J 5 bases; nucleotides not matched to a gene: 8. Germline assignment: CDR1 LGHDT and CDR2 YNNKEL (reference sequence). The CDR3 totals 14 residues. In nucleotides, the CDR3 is TGTGCCAGCAGCCTGCCGGGACAGAGGGACGAGCAGTACTTC. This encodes CASSLPGQRDEQYF.

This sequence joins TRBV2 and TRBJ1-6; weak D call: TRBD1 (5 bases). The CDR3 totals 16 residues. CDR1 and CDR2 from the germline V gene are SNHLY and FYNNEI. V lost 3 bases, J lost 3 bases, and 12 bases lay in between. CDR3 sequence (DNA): TGTGCCAGCAGTGACAGGGCGGTCAACTATAATTCACCCCTCCACTTT. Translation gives CASSDRAVNYNSPLHF.

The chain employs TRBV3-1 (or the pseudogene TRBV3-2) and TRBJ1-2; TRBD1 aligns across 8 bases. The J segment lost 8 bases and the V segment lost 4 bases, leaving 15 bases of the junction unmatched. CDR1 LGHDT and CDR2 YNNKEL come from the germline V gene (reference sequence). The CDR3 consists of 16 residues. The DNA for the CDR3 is TGTGCCAGCAGCCCTACTCCAAAGACAGGGGCAGAAGGCTACACCTTC. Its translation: CASSPTPKTGAEGYTF.

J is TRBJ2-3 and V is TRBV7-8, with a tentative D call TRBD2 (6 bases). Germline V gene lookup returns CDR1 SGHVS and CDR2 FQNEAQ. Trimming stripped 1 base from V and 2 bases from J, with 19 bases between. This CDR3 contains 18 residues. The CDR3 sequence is CASSLVLAANPNTDTQYF. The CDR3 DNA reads TGTGCCAGCAGCTTAGTACTAGCTGCTAACCCGAACACAGATACGCAGTATTTT.

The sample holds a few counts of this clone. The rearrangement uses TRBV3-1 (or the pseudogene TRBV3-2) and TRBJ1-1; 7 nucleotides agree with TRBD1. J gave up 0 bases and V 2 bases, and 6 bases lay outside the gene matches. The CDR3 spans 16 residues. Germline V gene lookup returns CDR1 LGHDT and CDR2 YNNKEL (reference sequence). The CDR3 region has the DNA TGTGCCAGCAGCCAAACAAACCAGGGGGTGAACACTGAAGCTTTCTTT. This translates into CASSQTNQGVNTEAFF.

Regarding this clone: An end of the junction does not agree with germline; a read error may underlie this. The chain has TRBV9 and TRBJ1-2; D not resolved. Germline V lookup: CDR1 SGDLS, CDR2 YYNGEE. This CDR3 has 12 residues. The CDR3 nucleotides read TGTGCCAGCAGCGCCCGCGGCGGGATTACTTCCTTC. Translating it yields CASSARGGITSF.

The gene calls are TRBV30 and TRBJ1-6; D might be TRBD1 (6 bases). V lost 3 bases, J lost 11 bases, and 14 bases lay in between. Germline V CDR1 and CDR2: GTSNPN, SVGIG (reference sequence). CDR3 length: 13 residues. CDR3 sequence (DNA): TGTGCCTGGAGGGGGACACGTTTCGCACCCCTCCACTTT. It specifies CAWRGTRFAPLHF.

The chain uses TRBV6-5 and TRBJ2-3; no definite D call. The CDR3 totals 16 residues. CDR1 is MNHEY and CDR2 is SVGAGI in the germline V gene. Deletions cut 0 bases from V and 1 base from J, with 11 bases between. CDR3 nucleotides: TGTGCCAGCAGTTACTCGAGTTCGGTGGGCACAGATACGCAGTATTTT. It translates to CASSYSSSVGTDTQYF.

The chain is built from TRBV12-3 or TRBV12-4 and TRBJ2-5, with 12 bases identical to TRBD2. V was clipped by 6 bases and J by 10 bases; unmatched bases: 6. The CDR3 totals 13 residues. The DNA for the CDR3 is TGTGCCAGCAGGACTAGCGGGAGTCCGCTCCAGTACTTC. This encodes CASRTSGSPLQYF.

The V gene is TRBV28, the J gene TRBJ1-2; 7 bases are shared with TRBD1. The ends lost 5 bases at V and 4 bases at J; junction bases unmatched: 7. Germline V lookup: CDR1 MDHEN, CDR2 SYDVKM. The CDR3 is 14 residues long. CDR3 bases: TGTGCCAGCAGTACCTCCGGGACAGCCTATGGCTACACCTTC. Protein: CASSTSGTAYGYTF.

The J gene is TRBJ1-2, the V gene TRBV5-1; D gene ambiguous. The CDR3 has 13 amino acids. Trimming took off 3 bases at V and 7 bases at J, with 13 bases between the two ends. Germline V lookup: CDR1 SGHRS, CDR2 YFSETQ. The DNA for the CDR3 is TGCGCCAGCAGCTCCACGACGAGGTCTGGCTACACCTTC. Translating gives CASSSTTRSGYTF.

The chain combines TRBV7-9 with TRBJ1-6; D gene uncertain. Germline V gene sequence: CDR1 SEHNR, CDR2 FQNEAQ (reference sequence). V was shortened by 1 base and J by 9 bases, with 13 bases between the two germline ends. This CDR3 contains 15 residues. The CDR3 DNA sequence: TGTGCCAGCAGCTTAGTTTCGGCGGCAAGTTCACCCCTCCACTTT. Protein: CASSLVSAASSPLHF.

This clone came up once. In DNA form, the CDR3 reads TGTGCCAGCAGTCCCTTAGGACAGGGGAACGGGGAGACCGGGCAGTTCTTC. Amino acids: CASSPLGQGNGETGQFF. The rearrangement uses TRBV27 and TRBJ2-1; 9 bases fit TRBD1. From germline, CDR1 is MNHEY and CDR2 SMNVEV (reference sequence). After removal of 5 bases from V and 12 bases from J, the junction contained 20 bases not matched to a gene. The CDR3 contains 17 residues.

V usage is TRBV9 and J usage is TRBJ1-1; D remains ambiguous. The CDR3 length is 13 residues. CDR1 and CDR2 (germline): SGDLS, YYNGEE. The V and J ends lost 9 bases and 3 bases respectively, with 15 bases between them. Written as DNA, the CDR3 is TGTGCCACCTCTAAGCGGCCGGACACTGAAGCTTTCTTT. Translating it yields CATSKRPDTEAFF.

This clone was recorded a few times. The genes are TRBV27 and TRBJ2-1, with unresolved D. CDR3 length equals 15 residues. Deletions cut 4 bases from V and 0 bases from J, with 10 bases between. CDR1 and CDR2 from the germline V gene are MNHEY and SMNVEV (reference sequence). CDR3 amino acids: CASSSSVSSYNEQFF. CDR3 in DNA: TGTGCCAGCAGTTCATCCGTGAGCTCCTACAATGAGCAGTTCTTC.

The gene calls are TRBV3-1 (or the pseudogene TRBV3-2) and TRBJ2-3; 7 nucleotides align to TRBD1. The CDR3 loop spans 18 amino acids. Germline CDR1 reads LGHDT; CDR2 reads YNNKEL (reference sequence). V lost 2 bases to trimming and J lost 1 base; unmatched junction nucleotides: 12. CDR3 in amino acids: CASSQREQGVSGTDTQYF. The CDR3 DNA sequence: TGTGCCAGCAGCCAAAGGGAGCAGGGGGTAAGCGGCACAGATACGCAGTATTTT.

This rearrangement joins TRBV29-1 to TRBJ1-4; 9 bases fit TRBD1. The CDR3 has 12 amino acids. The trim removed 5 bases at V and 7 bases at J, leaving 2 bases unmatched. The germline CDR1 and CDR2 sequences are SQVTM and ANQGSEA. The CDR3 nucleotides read TGCAGCGTTTGGACAGGGGCTGAAAAACTGTTTTTT. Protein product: CSVWTGAEKLFF.